What follows are 10 T cell receptor beta chains derived from one specimen sequenced in a study of control samples from healthy donors and cancer patients. Generated by immunoSEQ multiplex PCR, the TCRdb table keeps only in-frame clones and is missing some. The sample shows about 150,000 clones, 80% to 95% of them seen only once. Material: blood. The receptors were sampled from a young woman in good health.

The chain carries TRBV18 and TRBJ2-1; 8 bases line up with TRBD2. The CDR3 contains 16 residues. V shed 1 base, J shed 5 bases, and the junction held 7 bases outside the gene matches. Germline loops: CDR1 KGHSH, CDR2 LQKENI. CDR3 loop: CASSPRDSGTHNEQFF. The CDR3 DNA reads TGTGCCAGCTCACCACGGGATAGCGGGACCCACAATGAGCAGTTCTTC.

The chain has TRBV2 and TRBJ2-3, with D possibly being TRBD2 (7 bases). Looked up from germline, CDR1 is SNHLY and CDR2 is FYNNEI. Trimming took 6 bases from V and 6 from J, leaving 28 bases between them. This CDR3 contains 18 residues. The CDR3 loop reads CASRGGRVGLQRQDTQYF. The CDR3 DNA reads TGTGCCAGCAGGGGGGGGCGTGTCGGACTCCAGCGCCAGGATACGCAGTATTTT. Using reference TRBV2 and TRBJ2-3 for the parts outside the CDR3, the full variable domain is EPEVTQTPSHQVTQMGQEVILRCVPISNHLYFYWYRQILGQKVEFLVSFYNNEISEKSEIFDDQFSVERPDGSNFTLKIRSTKLEDSAMYFCASRGGRVGLQRQDTQYFGPGTRLTVL.

Regarding this clone: The sample has other DNA sequences that encode this CDR3 too. J is TRBJ2-1 and V is TRBV18, with D perhaps TRBD1 (5 bases). The CDR3 spans 15 residues. V was clipped by 2 bases and J by 4 bases, with 12 bases between them. Germline CDR1 is KGHSH and CDR2 is LQKENI. CDR3 loop: CASSPDRVAYNEQFF. The CDR3 DNA is TGTGCCAGCTCACCAGACAGAGTAGCATACAATGAGCAGTTCTTC. The complete variable domain, with remaining parts taken from reference TRBV18 and TRBJ2-1, reads NAGVMQNPRHLVRRRGQEARLRCSPMKGHSHVYWYRQLPEEGLKFMVYLQKENIIDESGMPKERFSAEFPKEGPSILRIQQVVRGDSAAYFCASSPDRVAYNEQFFGPGTRLTVL.

The chain employs TRBV2 and TRBJ2-7; 11 bases fit TRBD1. CDR1 and CDR2 (germline): SNHLY, FYNNEI. The CDR3 has 13 residues. The junction had 3 bases not matched to a gene; V was cut back by 5 bases and J by 6 bases. In DNA form, the CDR3 reads TGTGCCAGCAGTCGGGACAGGGGGGCCGAGCAGTACTTC. It codes for CASSRDRGAEQYF.

The chain combines TRBV13 with TRBJ2-1, with D perhaps TRBD2 (5 bases). V was clipped by 5 bases and J by 1 base, with 21 bases between them. This CDR3 region has 18 residues. Per the germline V gene, CDR1 is PRHDT and CDR2 is FYEKMQ (reference sequence). The CDR3 DNA sequence: TGTGCCAGCAGCGCCGCGCCGCCAGCGGCTCTTTCCTACAATGAGCAGTTCTTC. Protein: CASSAAPPAALSYNEQFF.

The chain couples TRBV10-2 to TRBJ1-1, with D hard to call. V was clipped by 0 bases and J by 6 bases, with 11 bases between them. The germline CDR1 and CDR2 sequences are WSHSY and SAAADI. There are 14 residues in the CDR3. The CDR3 sequence is CASSESRQTAEAFF. DNA for the CDR3: TGCGCCAGCAGTGAGTCGAGGCAAACCGCTGAAGCTTTCTTT.

The rearrangement uses TRBV5-1 and TRBJ2-3; 10 bases are shared with TRBD2. Losses at the gene ends were 5 bases for V and 2 bases for J; bases not matched to a gene: 5. Germline V gene sequence: CDR1 SGHRS, CDR2 YFSETQ. The CDR3 is made up of 15 amino acids. The CDR3 DNA sequence: TGCGCCAGCAGAACTAGCGGGACCCCCACAGATACGCAGTATTTT. Its protein is CASRTSGTPTDTQYF. The full variable domain, completed using reference TRBV5-1 and TRBJ2-3, is KAGVTQTPRYLIKTRGQQVTLSCSPISGHRSVSWYQQTPGQGLQFLFEYFSETQRNKGNFPGRFSGRQFSNSRSEMNVSTLELGDSALYLCASRTSGTPTDTQYFGPGTRLTVL.

The V gene is TRBV28, the J gene TRBJ1-5; a weak D match, TRBD1 (5 bases). V shed 5 bases and J shed 4 bases, with 18 bases lying between them. The length of the CDR3 is 16 residues. CDR1 and CDR2 from the germline V gene are MDHEN and SYDVKM. CDR3 sequence (DNA): TGTGCCAGCAGTCCCTCCTCGGGGGGGTATAATCAGCCCCAGCATTTT. Amino acids: CASSPSSGGYNQPQHF.

The genes are TRBV5-1 and TRBJ2-1; D might be TRBD1 or TRBD2, each matching 6 bases. This CDR3 has 15 amino acids. Trimming pared 4 bases from V and 5 bases from J, leaving 16 bases between. Germline V gene sequence: CDR1 SGHRS, CDR2 YFSETQ. The DNA for the CDR3 is TGCGCCAGCAGCATAAACTGGCGGGACAACAATGAGCAGTTCTTC. Translating gives CASSINWRDNNEQFF.

The count of this clone is one. V and J are TRBV7-2 and TRBJ2-3, with 14 bases aligning to TRBD2. This CDR3 is built from 17 residues. Trimming at V came to 6 bases and at J to 8 bases, leaving 13 bases not matched to a gene. Per the germline V gene, CDR1 is SGHTA and CDR2 is FQGNSA. The CDR3 sequence is CASSGLAGGSGWGTQYF. The CDR3 bases are TGTGCCAGCAGTGGACTAGCGGGAGGTTCCGGGTGGGGTACGCAGTATTTT. Full variable domain (remainder filled in from reference TRBV7-2 and TRBJ2-3): GAGVSQSPSNKVTEKGKDVELRCDPISGHTALYWYRQSLGQGLEFLIYFQGNSAPDKSGLPSDRFSAERTGGSVSTLTIQRTQQEDSAVYLCASSGLAGGSGWGTQYFGPGTRLTVL.